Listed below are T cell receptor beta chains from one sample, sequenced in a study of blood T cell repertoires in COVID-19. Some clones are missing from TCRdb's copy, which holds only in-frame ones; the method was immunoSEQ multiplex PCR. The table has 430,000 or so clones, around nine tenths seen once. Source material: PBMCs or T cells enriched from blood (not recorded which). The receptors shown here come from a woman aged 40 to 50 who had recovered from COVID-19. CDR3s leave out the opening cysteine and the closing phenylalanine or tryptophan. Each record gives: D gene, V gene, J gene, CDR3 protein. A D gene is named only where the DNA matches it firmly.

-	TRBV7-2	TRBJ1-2	ASSLDPEYGYT
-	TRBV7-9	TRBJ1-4	ASSPRTDRINEKLF
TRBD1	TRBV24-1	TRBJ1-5	ATSPRGRSSYQPQH
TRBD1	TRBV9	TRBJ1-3	ASSAGQGRGNTIY
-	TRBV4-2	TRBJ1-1	ASSQAEGMNTEAF
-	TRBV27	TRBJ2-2	ASSSTATNTGELF
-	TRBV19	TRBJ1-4	ATWDTKGEKLF
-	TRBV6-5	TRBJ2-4	ASSYSGQRNIQY
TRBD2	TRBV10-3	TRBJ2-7	AISAAGLAGDEQY
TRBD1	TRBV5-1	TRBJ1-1	ASSLTGTGGPEAF
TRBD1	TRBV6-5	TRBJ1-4	ASSYHQTGGVEKLF
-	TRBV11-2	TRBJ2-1	ASSRWGGNNNEQF
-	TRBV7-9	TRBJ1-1	ASSLSGAMETEAF
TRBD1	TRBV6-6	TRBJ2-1	ASSYPGTVPQF
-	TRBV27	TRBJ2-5	ASGAAGRGETQY
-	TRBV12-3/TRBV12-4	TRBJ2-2	ASIRGPGELF
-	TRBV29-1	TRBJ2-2	SVPKDTPTGELF
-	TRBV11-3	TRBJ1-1	ASSLDLGGDTEAF
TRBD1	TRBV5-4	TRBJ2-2	ASSPGTGRDTGELF
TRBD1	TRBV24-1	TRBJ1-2	ATSDLDRGRDGYT
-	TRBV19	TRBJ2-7	ASTRSTGIYEQY
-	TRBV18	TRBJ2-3	ASSLPGADTQY
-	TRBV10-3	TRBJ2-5	AISAPGRYQETQY
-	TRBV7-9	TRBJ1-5	ASSANGRNNQPQH
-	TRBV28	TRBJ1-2	ASSFLNGYGYGYT
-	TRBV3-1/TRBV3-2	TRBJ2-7	ASRDTNEQY
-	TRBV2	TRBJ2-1	ASGRRYNEQF
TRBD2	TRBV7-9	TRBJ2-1	ASSSTSGSSEQF
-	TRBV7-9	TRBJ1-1	ASSLDLFSEAF
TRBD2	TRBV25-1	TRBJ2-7	ASSEPGLTYEQY
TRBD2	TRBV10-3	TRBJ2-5	AISESTLAGISRSAETQY
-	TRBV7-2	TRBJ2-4	ASSLRGLMNIQY
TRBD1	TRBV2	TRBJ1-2	ASSFTGGDGYT
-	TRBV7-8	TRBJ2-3	ASSPAGDTQY
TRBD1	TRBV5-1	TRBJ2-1	ASSLGTVMWNEQF
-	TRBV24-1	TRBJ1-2	ATMGQANYGYT
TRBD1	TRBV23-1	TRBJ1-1	ASKRSGQGAMNTEAF
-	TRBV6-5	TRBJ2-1	ASRFSGRSYNEQF
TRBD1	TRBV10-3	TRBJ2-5	AISPGGRETQY
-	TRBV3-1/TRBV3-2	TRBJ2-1	ASSQVRDSEQF
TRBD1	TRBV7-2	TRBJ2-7	ASSPGQGWSYEQY